These 15 T cell receptor beta chains were all obtained from the same sample, sequenced in a study of cytomegalovirus exposure and HLA in healthy donors (dated by TCRdb to about 2017). Library preparation employed the immunoSEQ multiplex PCR assay. The multiplex PCR relied on a mix of 60 forward primers for TCR Vbeta segments and 13 reverse primers for TCR Jbeta segments. Not all clones reach the TCRdb copy of this immuneACCESS table, which keeps in-frame sequences only. Checked studies attribute under half of the gap to unresolved V genes and leave the rest unexplained. The sample table records approximately 110,000 clones; around 77% of these occur just once. The ten largest clones take up 9.5% to 15% of the sample. Sample: PBMCs. These receptors originate from a woman between 35 and 50 years old in good health and CMV-seropositive.

V gene TRBV2 combines with J gene TRBJ1-3; no reliable D call. V shed 7 bases and J shed 1 base, with 11 bases lying between them. Germline CDR1 SNHLY, CDR2 FYNNEI. The CDR3 contains 14 residues. The CDR3 is CASNPRSSGNTIYF. Written as DNA, the CDR3 is TGTGCCAGCAACCCGCGGTCTTCTGGAAACACCATATATTTT.

V and J are TRBV28 and TRBJ1-1, with D possibly being TRBD1 (6 bases). This CDR3 has 15 residues. The V end was cut by 5 bases, the J end by 2 bases, with 15 bases between. Looked up from germline, CDR1 is MDHEN and CDR2 is SYDVKM. DNA for the CDR3: TGTGCCAGCAGTAACAGGGATGGGGGAAACACTGAAGCTTTCTTT. Translating gives CASSNRDGGNTEAFF.

This chain links TRBV28 with TRBJ2-2; 8 bases fit TRBD2. Per the germline V gene, CDR1 is MDHEN and CDR2 is SYDVKM. J was trimmed by 8 bases and V by 6 bases; bases with no gene match: 17. CDR3 length: 17 residues. This CDR3 is CASSNTLGVPSGGELFF. The CDR3 DNA follows: TGTGCCAGCAGCAACACCCTCGGCGTACCTAGCGGGGGGGAGCTGTTTTTT.

The gene calls are TRBV14 and TRBJ2-1; 10 nucleotides align to TRBD2. The CDR3 extends over 17 amino acids. V was clipped by 6 bases and J by 0 bases; unmatched bases: 8. Germline lookup yields CDR1 SGHDN and CDR2 FVKESK. CDR3 nucleotides: TGTGCCAGCAGACCCTCTAGCGGGGGTAGCTCCTACAATGAGCAGTTCTTC. Amino acids: CASRPSSGGSSYNEQFF.

The chain is built from TRBV29-1 and TRBJ2-2, with TRBD1 identical over 7 bases. The CDR3 is made up of 13 amino acids. The V and J ends lost 6 bases and 6 bases, in that order; junction bases with no gene match: 7. Germline V CDR1 and CDR2: SQVTM, ANQGSEA. The CDR3 region is CSVSLRGPGELFF. The CDR3 DNA reads as TGCAGCGTCTCTTTAAGGGGGCCCGGGGAGCTGTTTTTT.

The chain recombines TRBV28 with TRBJ2-5, with 9 bases matching TRBD1. The J call may be wrong; the DNA end is better matched by TRBJ2-7. The CDR3 sequence is 14 residues long. CDR1 is MDHEN and CDR2 is SYDVKM in the germline V gene. The CDR3 is CASGPGQGGYEQYF. The CDR3 coding sequence is TGTGCCAGCGGCCCGGGACAGGGTGGTTACGAGCAGTACTTC.

This clone was picked up a small number of times. The gene calls are TRBV30 and TRBJ2-7; a weak D match, TRBD2 (5 bases). V lost 0 bases and J 3 bases, leaving 21 bases between the germline ends. There are 17 residues in the CDR3. Germline V lookup: CDR1 GTSNPN, CDR2 SVGIG (reference sequence). The CDR3 loop is CAWSVHLRGNSIYEQYF. CDR3 bases: TGTGCCTGGAGTGTACATTTGAGAGGGAATAGTATCTACGAGCAGTACTTC.

The chain couples TRBV19 to TRBJ2-7; D may be TRBD2 (5 bases). The CDR3 contains 13 residues. Trimming pared 0 bases from V and 4 bases from J, leaving 7 bases between. Per the germline V gene, CDR1 is LNHDA and CDR2 is SQIVND (reference sequence). DNA of the CDR3: TGTGCCAGTAGTATAGACCGGGGATACGAGCAGTACTTC. This codes for CASSIDRGYEQYF.

The rearrangement uses TRBV5-1 and TRBJ2-3; TRBD2 aligns across 15 bases. Germline CDR1 reads SGHRS; CDR2 reads YFSETQ. This CDR3 spans 18 amino acids. The V and J ends lost 4 bases and 1 base, in that order; junction bases with no gene match: 7. In nucleotides, the CDR3 is TGCGCCAGCAGCCCCCGGACTAGCGGGAGGGCCGGCACAGATACGCAGTATTTT. Amino acid sequence: CASSPRTSGRAGTDTQYF.

The rearrangement joins TRBV5-1 to TRBJ1-1, with D perhaps TRBD1 (6 bases). The length of the CDR3 is 14 residues. Per germline, CDR1 SGHRS and CDR2 YFSETQ. Trimming took 0 bases from V and 3 from J, leaving 9 bases between them. CDR3 in DNA: TGCGCCAGCAGCTTGGGCAGGGGAGACACTGAAGCTTTCTTT. This translates into CASSLGRGDTEAFF.

V and J are TRBV19 and TRBJ1-3, with D hard to call. V was clipped by 0 bases and J by 3 bases, with 9 bases between them. The CDR3 covers 15 residues. Per germline, CDR1 LNHDA and CDR2 SQIVND (reference sequence). The CDR3 DNA reads as TGTGCCAGTAGTATAGATCTGCGACTTGGAAACACCATATATTTT. This sequence encodes CASSIDLRLGNTIYF.

The chain combines TRBV6-1 with TRBJ2-3; TRBD2 aligns across 11 bases. The germline CDR1 and CDR2 sequences are MNHNS and SASEGT. J gave up 2 bases and V 2 bases, and 3 bases lay outside the gene matches. This CDR3 comprises 16 residues. The CDR3 DNA sequence: TGTGCCAGCAGTGAACAACTAGCGGGGGCCACAGATACGCAGTATTTT. It specifies CASSEQLAGATDTQYF.

The chain is built from TRBV6-6 and TRBJ1-4; no definite D call. The germline gives CDR1 MNHNY, CDR2 SVGAGI (reference sequence). V gave up 6 bases and J gave up 8 bases, with 10 bases separating them. The CDR3 length is 12 residues. DNA for the CDR3: TGTGCCAGCAGCCGTGGGGAGGAAAAACTGTTTTTT. Translation: CASSRGEEKLFF.

V gene TRBV5-6 combines with J gene TRBJ1-1; D unclear. V lost 3 bases and J 4 bases, leaving 13 bases between the germline ends. Germline V lookup: CDR1 SGHDT, CDR2 YYEEEE. CDR3 length: 14 residues. The CDR3 protein is CASSWRQKATEAFF. The CDR3 region has the DNA TGTGCCAGCAGCTGGAGGCAGAAGGCCACTGAAGCTTTCTTT.

This rearrangement joins TRBV19 to TRBJ1-5; 8 bases map to TRBD1. This CDR3 is built from 16 residues. The germline V gene encodes CDR1 LNHDA and CDR2 SQIVND (reference sequence). J was trimmed by 5 bases and V by 7 bases; bases with no gene match: 13. CDR3 coding DNA: TGTGCCAGTACCTCTACCCAGGGGGCCGACTATCAGCCCCAGCATTTT. As protein: CASTSTQGADYQPQHF.